The sequence of this T cell receptor (beta chain) was determined in a study of OX40 agonist ivuxolimab in advanced cancers. The protocol was immunoSEQ multiplex PCR, while the TCRdb copy is restricted to in-frame clones and leaves out a portion. The data show tens of thousands of clones, with approximately 91% seen just once and approximately 0.25% held by the top ten. General observations from the study: Antigen targets of the expanded peripheral T cells went undetermined. More expanded clones were seen, on average, in CD8+ T cells than in CD4+.

With 0 bases clipped from V and 12 bases from J, the junction kept 7 bases outside the gene matches. Looked up from germline, CDR1 is SGDLS and CDR2 is YYNGEE. The CDR3 is 14 residues long. In regard to this clone: The target antigen is unknown.

The specimen was CD4+ or CD8+ T cells sorted from blood, collected in a trial of the OX40 agonist ivuxolimab. The chain links TRBV9 to TRBJ2-1, with 9 nucleotides matching TRBD1. This TCR was recovered from an adult with an advanced solid tumor such as melanoma, head and neck, liver or kidney cancer. As DNA, the CDR3 is TGTGCCAGCAGCGTAGAGGGACAGGGACTCGGGCAGTTCTTC. This translates into CASSVEGQGLGQFF.